A selection of T cell receptor beta chains follows, all from one sample in a study of shared clonotypes between healthy human individuals. The table came from immunoSEQ multiplex PCR; TCRdb's copy has only in-frame clones and leaves some out. The table includes over 1.4 million clones, around 97% detected once. The sample was naive CD4+ T cells sorted from blood. Source of these receptors: a young man in good health. Both conserved end residues are part of each CDR3. The order of the fields is J gene, V gene, D gene, CDR3 protein, CDR3 DNA. The D gene is left open where the match is weak.

>TRBJ2-7|TRBV5-6|.
CASSSLGRVYEQYF
TGTGCCAGCAGCTCGCTCGGGCGGGTCTACGAGCAGTACTTC
>TRBJ2-1|TRBV4-2|.
CASSQESGDSYSGEQFF
TGTGCCAGCAGCCAAGAATCGGGGGACTCGTATTCCGGTGAGCAGTTCTTC
>TRBJ2-7|TRBV11-2|.
CASSLGQSEQYF
TGTGCCAGCAGCCTAGGCCAGTCCGAGCAGTACTTC
>TRBJ2-5|TRBV18|.
CASSQKGNSETQYF
TGTGCCAGCTCCCAGAAAGGAAATTCTGAGACCCAGTACTTC
>TRBJ1-1|TRBV10-1|.
CASSLGLDTEAFF
TGCGCCAGCAGTTTGGGTTTGGACACTGAAGCTTTCTTT
>TRBJ2-5|TRBV11-3|.
CASSLGGAKETQYF
TGTGCCAGCAGCTTAGGGGGGGCAAAAGAGACCCAGTACTTC
>TRBJ2-1|TRBV6-1|TRBD2
CASILSGGSYNEQFF
TGTGCCAGCATCTTGAGCGGGGGCTCCTACAATGAGCAGTTCTTC
>TRBJ1-1|TRBV11-2|.
CASSLAPNTEAFF
TGTGCCAGCAGCTTAGCTCCGAACACTGAAGCTTTCTTT
>TRBJ1-4|TRBV7-6|.
CASSFSGGKLFF
TGTGCCAGCAGCTTCTCGGGTGGTAAACTGTTTTTT
>TRBJ1-5|TRBV18|.
CASSPQQMGGNQPQHF
TGTGCCAGCTCACCACAACAAATGGGGGGGAATCAGCCCCAGCATTTT
>TRBJ2-4|TRBV6-6|.
CATSGTAVAKNIQYF
TGTGCCACCTCCGGGACTGCGGTAGCCAAAAACATTCAGTACTTC
>TRBJ2-7|TRBV18|.
CASSELMGEQYF
TGTGCCAGCTCTGAATTGATGGGCGAGCAGTACTTC
>TRBJ2-3|TRBV10-3|TRBD2
CAISESLLAGGTDTQYF
TGTGCCATCAGTGAGTCCCTCCTAGCGGGAGGCACAGATACGCAGTATTTT
>TRBJ2-2|TRBV7-3|.
CASSKDTPHTGELFF
TGTGCCAGCAGCAAGGACACCCCGCACACCGGGGAGCTGTTTTTT